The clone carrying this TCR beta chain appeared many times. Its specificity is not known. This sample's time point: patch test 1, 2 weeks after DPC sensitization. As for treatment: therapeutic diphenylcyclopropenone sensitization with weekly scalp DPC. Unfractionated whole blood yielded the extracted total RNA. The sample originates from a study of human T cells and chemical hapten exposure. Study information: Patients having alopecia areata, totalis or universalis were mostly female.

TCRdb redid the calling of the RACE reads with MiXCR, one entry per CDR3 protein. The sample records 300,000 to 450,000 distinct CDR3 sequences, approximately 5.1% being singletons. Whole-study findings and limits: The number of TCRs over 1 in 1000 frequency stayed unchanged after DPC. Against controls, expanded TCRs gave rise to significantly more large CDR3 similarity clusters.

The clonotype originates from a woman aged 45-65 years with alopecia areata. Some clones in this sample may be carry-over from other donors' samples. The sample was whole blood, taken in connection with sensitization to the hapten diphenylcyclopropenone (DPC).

CDR3 nucleotide sequence: TGTGCCAGCAGCCCCAGCGAGGGGTCCCATGAAAAACTGTTTTTT. Amino acids: CASSPSEGSHEKLFF. This sequence joins TRBV7-9 and TRBJ1-4; possibly TRBD1 for D (5 bases). The CDR3 loop spans 15 amino acids. Germline V lookup: CDR1 SEHNR, CDR2 FQNEAQ (reference sequence). Trimming stripped 5 bases from V and 6 bases from J, with 16 bases between.